Presented here are 13 T cell receptor beta chains from one specimen sequenced in a study of blood T cell repertoires in COVID-19. Libraries were prepared by immunoSEQ multiplex PCR; TCRdb keeps only in-frame clonotypes and omits some of them. The profile shows some 13,000 clones, 86% of them singletons. Source material: peripheral blood. These receptors were obtained from a man older than 75 with acute or convalescent COVID-19.

V and J are TRBV5-8 and TRBJ2-7, with 9 positions matching TRBD1. The V gene's germline CDR1 is SGHTS and CDR2 YDEGEE. Trimming at V came to 4 bases and at J to 4 bases, leaving 9 bases not matched to a gene. The CDR3 runs 15 residues. The DNA of the CDR3 is TGTGCCAGCAGCCTGACCGGGACAGGGATTTACGAGCAGTACTTC. Translated: CASSLTGTGIYEQYF.

The genes are TRBV2 and TRBJ1-4, with D maybe TRBD1 (5 bases). The length of the CDR3 is 15 residues. CDR1 and CDR2 from the germline V gene are SNHLY and FYNNEI. V was clipped by 6 bases and J by 5 bases, with 16 bases between them. CDR3 amino acids: CASRQRSGGNEKLFF. In DNA, the CDR3 is TGTGCCAGCAGACAACGCTCCGGGGGAAATGAAAAACTGTTTTTT.

The chain has TRBV6-5 and TRBJ1-1; weak D call: TRBD1 (6 bases). Germline-derived CDR1 and CDR2 are MNHEY and SVGAGI. Trimming removed 7 bases at V and 1 base at J, with 10 bases between. This CDR3 comprises 13 residues. This CDR3 is CASIGQPNTEAFF. CDR3 coding DNA: TGTGCCAGCATCGGACAGCCGAACACTGAAGCTTTCTTT.

The chain combines TRBV19 with TRBJ1-4; the match to TRBD1 covers 8 bases. Looked up from germline, CDR1 is LNHDA and CDR2 is SQIVND (reference sequence). The CDR3 sequence is 14 residues long. Germline trimming cut 4 bases from V and 2 bases from J; bases unmatched to any gene: 0. The CDR3 loop is CASSRDRTNEKLFF. The DNA for the CDR3 is TGTGCCAGTAGTAGGGACAGGACTAATGAAAAACTGTTTTTT.

This chain connects TRBV30 to TRBJ2-2; TRBD2 is a possible D gene (5 bases). The germline V gene has CDR1 GTSNPN and CDR2 SVGIG (reference sequence). V lost 3 bases to trimming and J lost 1 base, with 12 bases between them. The CDR3 has 15 amino acids. CDR3 amino acids: CAWRGRGQNTGELFF. DNA for the CDR3: TGTGCCTGGAGGGGGAGAGGGCAGAACACCGGGGAGCTGTTTTTT. Drawing the rest from reference TRBV30 and TRBJ2-2, the complete variable domain is SQTIHQWPATLVQPVGSPLSLECTVEGTSNPNLYWYRQAAGRGLQLLFYSVGIGQISSEVPQNLSASRPQDRQFILSSKKLLLSDSGFYLCAWRGRGQNTGELFFGEGSRLTVL.

CDR3 coding DNA: TGTGCCAGCAGCGTAGCTGGGACAGGCTCCTACAATGAGCAGTTCTTC. Translated: CASSVAGTGSYNEQFF. The chain employs TRBV9 and TRBJ2-1, with 8 bases aligning to TRBD1. Germline trimming cut 0 bases from V and 0 bases from J; bases unmatched to any gene: 2. Germline CDR1 is SGDLS and CDR2 is YYNGEE. The CDR3 is made up of 16 amino acids.

The V gene is TRBV5-4, the J gene TRBJ2-7; 9 bases fit TRBD1. The CDR3 is made up of 14 amino acids. Per germline, CDR1 SGHNT and CDR2 YYREEE (reference sequence). Trimming at V came to 0 bases and at J to 5 bases, leaving 3 bases not matched to a gene. CDR3 nucleotides: TGTGCCAGCAGCTTGGGGGACAGGGTCAACGAGCAGTACTTC. Translating gives CASSLGDRVNEQYF.

The chain carries TRBV9 and TRBJ2-5; 11 bases are shared with TRBD2. The CDR3 totals 16 residues. The ends lost 4 bases at V and 2 bases at J; junction bases unmatched: 7. Germline lookup yields CDR1 SGDLS and CDR2 YYNGEE. The CDR3 DNA is TGTGCCAGCAGCCCTTGGGGGACTAGCGGACAAGAGACCCAGTACTTC. The encoded protein is CASSPWGTSGQETQYF.

V usage is TRBV18 and J usage is TRBJ1-3; TRBD1 might be the D (6 bases). Germline loops: CDR1 KGHSH, CDR2 LQKENI. The CDR3 has 15 amino acids. Trimming pared 5 bases from V and 0 bases from J, leaving 11 bases between. The CDR3, as DNA: TGTGCCAGCTCAAGCGACAGGAGCTCTGGAAACACCATATATTTT. It specifies CASSSDRSSGNTIYF.

The chain is built from TRBV2 and TRBJ2-1; D possibly corresponds to TRBD1 (5 bases). V shed 2 bases and J shed 10 bases, with 18 bases lying between them. The CDR3 has 15 amino acids. Germline V gene lookup returns CDR1 SNHLY and CDR2 FYNNEI. CDR3 in amino acids: CASSEMWGTPGEQFF. CDR3 nucleotides: TGTGCCAGCAGTGAAATGTGGGGAACCCCAGGGGAGCAGTTCTTC.

V gene TRBV5-4 combines with J gene TRBJ2-5, with D possibly being TRBD2 (5 bases). Germline-derived CDR1 and CDR2 are SGHNT and YYREEE (reference sequence). V was pared by 0 bases and J by 2 bases, with 8 bases between. The CDR3 is 14 amino acids. CDR3 coding DNA: TGTGCCAGCAGCTTGGGGGGAGCTCAAGAGACCCAGTACTTC. Encoded protein: CASSLGGAQETQYF. Looking up the rest from reference TRBV5-4 and TRBJ2-5 gives the full variable domain: ETGVTQSPTHLIKTRGQQVTLRCSSQSGHNTVSWYQQALGQGPQFIFQYYREEENGRGNFPPRFSGLQFPNYSSELNVNALELDDSALYLCASSLGGAQETQYFGPGTRLLVL.

CDR3 nucleotide sequence: TGCGCCAGCAGCCAGGGACTAGCGGGAGTCGATGAGCAGTTCTTC. Residues: CASSQGLAGVDEQFF. V is TRBV5-1 and J is TRBJ2-1; 14 bases align to TRBD2. Per the germline V gene, CDR1 is SGHRS and CDR2 is YFSETQ. Losses at the gene ends were 4 bases for V and 8 bases for J; bases not matched to a gene: 5. The CDR3 contains 15 residues.

The chain joins TRBV14 to TRBJ1-2, with a weak D call TRBD1 (5 bases). The CDR3 is 15 amino acids. The V and J ends lost 5 bases and 5 bases respectively, with 18 bases between them. Per germline, CDR1 SGHDN and CDR2 FVKESK. The CDR3 protein is CASSYSPGLGYGYTF. The CDR3 coding sequence is TGTGCCAGCAGCTACAGCCCAGGGTTGGGGTATGGCTACACCTTC.